The rows below give T cell receptor beta chains drawn from one sample of a study of T-cell reconstitution after alpha-beta-depleted transplantation in children. TCRdb reprocessed the PCR reads with MiXCR, giving one entry per CDR3 protein. The sample records over 70,000 distinct CDR3 sequences, 12% being singletons. The sample was PBMCs from the stem cell graft donor, taken from the stem cell graft. These receptors all come from a human donor who donated a stem cell graft to a child with inherited bone marrow failure. Both conserved end residues are part of each CDR3. Only some rows state a clone size, as once, few, many or a class for expanded clones.

TRBJ2-7 few TRBV13 CASSLTKELSYEQYF
TRBJ1-5 many TRBV7-2 CASRPYAGGQPQHF
TRBJ2-7 few TRBV19 CASREQEGGHYEQYF
TRBJ2-1 many TRBV9 CASSPPWANYYNEQFF
TRBJ1-6 once TRBV18 CASSPTPDADSPLHF
TRBJ1-1 many TRBV20-1 CSARPSTGRVNTEAFF
TRBJ2-1 many TRBV20-1 CSARGSVDEQFF
TRBJ1-2 many TRBV5-1 CASNNDRTNYGYTF
TRBJ2-3 many TRBV10-3 CAISGGGAGGTDTQYF
TRBJ1-1 NA TRBV6-2/TRBV6-3 CASSWTGSTEAFF
TRBJ2-1 many TRBV3-1 CASSQDRRGGSHEQFF
TRBJ1-5 many TRBV28 CASSLPGIPSNQPQHF
TRBJ2-1 many TRBV29-1 CSVEVKDSSSYNEQFF
TRBJ2-5 many TRBV5-1 CASSLSGNTQETQYF
TRBJ1-2 few TRBV7-2 CASTPGQGYGYTF
TRBJ1-1 many TRBV5-1 CASGTGADTEAFF
TRBJ2-5 many TRBV3-1 CASSQAGGETQYF
TRBJ1-4 many TRBV7-2 CASSLVSQDEKLFF
TRBJ2-2 many TRBV3-1 CASSHPQGRGSTGELFF
TRBJ1-5 many TRBV27 CASSLGVGQPQHF
TRBJ1-2 many TRBV27 CASSPAGSWGYGYTF
TRBJ2-7 many TRBV6-1 CASSEGRSSGRVLPPYEQYF
TRBJ1-5 NA TRBV5-1 CASSEGGQPQHF
TRBJ2-3 many TRBV12-3/TRBV12-4 CASSLLKASTPSTDTQYF
TRBJ1-2 NA TRBV6-1 CASSLQGTYGYTF
TRBJ2-1 many TRBV10-3 CAISATGTRREQFF
TRBJ2-3 many TRBV20-1 CSARTGTDGDTQYF
TRBJ1-2 few TRBV20-1 CSARAGTVELAF
TRBJ1-2 many TRBV7-8 CASSLAGSAAYGYTF
TRBJ2-5 many TRBV5-5 CASSLDGRPQETQYF
TRBJ2-2 many TRBV7-8 CASSAVAGGGSTGELFF
TRBJ2-5 many TRBV24-1 CATSDKPGQDSQETQYF
TRBJ1-2 many TRBV4-3 CASSQDSGNGGYTF
TRBJ2-6 many TRBV11-3 CASSLLMRTGPGSGANVLTF
TRBJ2-5 many TRBV5-6 CASSSITGTVFETQYF
TRBJ2-7 NA TRBV7-2 CASSLVRGDSYEQYF
TRBJ2-1 many TRBV20-1 CSARTPTSYEQFF